This TCR beta chain was recorded in a study of quantifying T cell responses using KT2 cells. The wider study: RNA was reverse transcribed with TCR alpha and beta constant-region primers.

V lost 8 bases to trimming and J lost 0 bases, with 10 bases between them. The CDR3 is made up of 15 amino acids. Germline loops: CDR1 KGHDR, CDR2 SFDVKD. Each cDNA got a UMI-containing oligo ligated at its 3' end. The first PCR ran 3 to 5 cycles with an equimolar RC1.1 and RC1.2 beta primer mix. TCR alpha and beta chains were handled separately starting at the second PCR. One entry per CDR3 protein results from TCRdb running MiXCR on the UMI-ligation and nested PCR reads. The sample holds about 33,000 distinct CDR3 sequences; 9% to 12% are singletons and the top ten take around 9.8%. The material sequenced was PBMCs spiked with cells of the T cell clone KT2. The source of this sequence is a human donor. V and J are TRBV24-1 and TRBJ1-6, with D possibly being TRBD1 (5 bases). This CDR3 is CATTGLTSYNSPLHF. The CDR3 DNA reads TGTGCCACCACAGGGTTGACCTCCTATAATTCACCCCTCCACTTT.